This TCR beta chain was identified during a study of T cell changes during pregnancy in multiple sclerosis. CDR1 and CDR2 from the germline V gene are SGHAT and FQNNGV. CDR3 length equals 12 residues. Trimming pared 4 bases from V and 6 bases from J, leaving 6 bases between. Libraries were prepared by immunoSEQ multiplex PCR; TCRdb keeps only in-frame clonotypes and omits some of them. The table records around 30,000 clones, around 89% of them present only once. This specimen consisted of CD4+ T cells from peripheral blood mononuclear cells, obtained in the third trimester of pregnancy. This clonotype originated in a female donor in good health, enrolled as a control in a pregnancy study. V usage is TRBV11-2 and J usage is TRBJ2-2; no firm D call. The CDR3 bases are TGTGCCAGCAGCTATTTAGCCGGGGAGCTGTTTTTT. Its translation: CASSYLAGELFF. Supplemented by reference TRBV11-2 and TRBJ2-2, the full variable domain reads EAGVAQSPRYKIIEKRQSVAFWCNPISGHATLYWYQQILGQGPKLLIQFQNNGVVDDSQLPKDRFSAERLKGVDSTLKIQPAKLEDSAVYLCASSYLAGELFFGEGSRLTVL.